Each of the 3 T cell receptor beta chains below was sequenced from the same sample in a study of T cells in Graves' hyperthyroidism and ophthalmopathy. The TCR beta CDR3 regions underwent amplification using RNA transcripts as the source. First-round RT-PCR of the TCR CDR3 relied on the HTBI primer set. TCRdb re-called the multiplex PCR reads with MiXCR, one entry per CDR3 protein. The sample lists hundreds of thousands of distinct CDR3 sequences, over 35% occurring once. Sequenced: blood. The receptors stem from a man aged 18 to 29 with Graves' hyperthyroidism.

This clonotype was counted many times. The chain couples TRBV25-1 to TRBJ1-2, with 7 positions matching TRBD1. CDR1 is MGHDK and CDR2 is SYGVNS in the germline V gene. The CDR3 extends over 14 amino acids. With V trimmed by 7 bases and J by 4 bases, 9 bases remained unmatched. The CDR3 protein is CASTRDSPGYGYTF. Here the CDR3 DNA reads TGTGCCAGCACCCGGGACAGTCCAGGCTATGGCTACACCTTC.

V usage is TRBV7-6 and J usage is TRBJ1-1; D not certain. The V and J ends lost 5 bases and 1 base respectively, with 14 bases between them. The length of the CDR3 is 15 residues. The germline CDR1 and CDR2 sequences are SGHVS and FNYEAQ. CDR3 coding DNA: TGTGCCAGCAGCATTCAAGAGACCCAGAACACTGAAGCTTTCTTT. Protein: CASSIQETQNTEAFF.

The chain has TRBV25-1 and TRBJ2-7; possibly TRBD1 for D (6 bases). Germline lookup yields CDR1 MGHDK and CDR2 SYGVNS. This CDR3 has 15 amino acids. The V end was cut by 8 bases, the J end by 4 bases, with 21 bases between. The CDR3 spells CASGDSQGWDYEQYF. The CDR3 DNA follows: TGTGCCAGCGGCGATTCACAGGGCTGGGATTACGAGCAGTACTTC.